The rows below give T cell receptor beta chains drawn from one sample of a study of cytomegalovirus exposure and HLA in healthy donors. The protocol was immunoSEQ multiplex PCR, while the TCRdb copy is restricted to in-frame clones and leaves out a portion. Here the sample spans 110,000 or so clones, over 60% being singletons. Sequencing used PBMCs. These receptors all stem from a man aged 40-49 years in good health and CMV-seropositive. Both conserved end residues are part of each CDR3. D genes are given only for firm matches. Clone size is given for some rows only: seen once, a few or many times, or a class if the clone is expanded.

>TRBJ1-4|once|-|TRBV25-1|15
TGTGCCAGCAGTGACCTACAGGGCTTATCGGAAAAACTGTTTTTT
CASSDLQGLSEKLFF
>TRBJ2-7|-|TRBD1|TRBV9|15
TGTGCCAGCAGCGTAGTAGGGACAGGGTTTGGCGAGCAGTACTTC
CASSVVGTGFGEQYF
>TRBJ2-1|-|TRBD2|TRBV5-1|15
TGCGCCAGCAGCTTGGTCGGGGGGGGAGACAATGAGCAGTTCTTC
CASSLVGGGDNEQFF
>TRBJ1-1|-|TRBD1|TRBV11-3|13
TGTGCCAGCAGCCGTGACAGGGAATATGAAGCTTTCTTT
CASSRDREYEAFF
>TRBJ1-2|-|-|TRBV7-9|13
TGTGCCAGCAGCGCCCCAGGGCGAGATGGCTACACCTTC
CASSAPGRDGYTF
>TRBJ1-6|-|TRBD1|TRBV19|15
TGTGCCAGTAGTACGCAGGGACAGGGTAATTCACCCCTCCACTTT
CASSTQGQGNSPLHF
>TRBJ2-4|few|TRBD1|TRBV6-1|18
TGTGCCAGCAGTGAAGCCCTGTACCAGGGGGTGGCCAAAAACATTCAGTACTTC
CASSEALYQGVAKNIQYF
>TRBJ1-5|few|-|TRBV28|18
TGTGCCAGCAGTTTATGGGGGGGTGGGACGGTAAGAAATCAGCCCCAGCATTTT
CASSLWGGGTVRNQPQHF
>TRBJ1-2|-|TRBD1|TRBV7-9|12
TGTGCCACCGTTGACAGGGGCCAGGTCTACACCTTC
CATVDRGQVYTF
>TRBJ2-1|-|TRBD2|TRBV7-3|15
TGTGCCAGCAGCTCAAGCGGGGGTTCCTACAATGAGCAGTTCTTC
CASSSSGGSYNEQFF
>TRBJ1-5|-|-|TRBV5-1|14
TGCGCCAGCAGCTTGGGGACAGGCAATCAGCCCCAGCATTTT
CASSLGTGNQPQHF
>TRBJ2-7|-|TRBD1|TRBV13|14
TGTGCCAGCAGCCCGGGACAGGGGAAACGAGGGCAGTACTTC
CASSPGQGKRGQYF
>TRBJ2-2|few|TRBD1|TRBV25-1|18
TGTGCCAGCAGTGAATATATTCCGGGACAGGGGGCTACCGGGGAGCTGTTTTTT
CASSEYIPGQGATGELFF
>TRBJ2-5|-|TRBD2|TRBV7-2|17
TGTGCCAGCAGCCCACCCCCTCGTGGGGTGGGAGGGGAGACCCAGTACTTC
CASSPPPRGVGGETQYF
>TRBJ2-2|once|TRBD2|TRBV28|18
TGTGCCAGCAGTCGAGGACTAGCGGGGCTTGCGAACACCGGGGAGCTGTTTTTT
CASSRGLAGLANTGELFF
>TRBJ1-1|few|TRBD1|TRBV5-6|16
TGTGCCAGCAGCTTCGGTTCCAGTACAGGGGTGACTGAAGCTTTCTTT
CASSFGSSTGVTEAFF
>TRBJ2-5|-|-|TRBV11-1|17
TGTGCCAGCAGCAGCCACTTGTTGCGGGGACAGCAAGAGACCCAGTACTTC
CASSSHLLRGQQETQYF
>TRBJ1-2|-|TRBD1|TRBV7-2|13
TGTGCCAGCAGCTTAGCGGGGACAGCGAGCTACACCTTC
CASSLAGTASYTF
>TRBJ1-5|-|TRBD1|TRBV7-9|18
TGTGCCAGCAGTTTAGGGGACAGGGTCTCAAATAGCAATCAGCCCCAGCATTTT
CASSLGDRVSNSNQPQHF
>TRBJ1-5|-|-|TRBV28|17
TGTGCCACAGCGGACCTCCTTTCTCTTACGCGAGATCAGCCCCAGCATTTT
CATADLLSLTRDQPQHF
>TRBJ2-7|few|TRBD1|TRBV18|17
TGTGCCAGCTCACCACCAAACGCTCGGACAGGGACCTACGAGCAGTACTTC
CASSPPNARTGTYEQYF
>TRBJ1-6|-|-|TRBV7-2|16
TGTGCCAGCAGCTTAGATCGCAGGGCTGTGGAATCACCCCTCCACTTT
CASSLDRRAVESPLHF
>TRBJ1-3|-|-|TRBV9|15
TGTGCCAGCAGCGTAGATGCCGGGGTAGGAAACACCATATATTTT
CASSVDAGVGNTIYF
>TRBJ2-2|few|TRBD2|TRBV28|17
TGTGCCAGCAGTTTATTAGCTAGCGGGGGTACCACCGGGGAGCTGTTTTTT
CASSLLASGGTTGELFF
>TRBJ1-3|-|TRBD1|TRBV5-1|19
TGCGCCAGCAGCTTGCGCCCAACCACAGGGGGCTTCGCTGGAAACACCATATATTTT
CASSLRPTTGGFAGNTIYF
>TRBJ1-2|-|-|TRBV4-1|14
TGCGCCAGCAGCCAAGAACAGGGCAACTATGGCTACACCTTC
CASSQEQGNYGYTF
>TRBJ1-4|-|-|TRBV5-1|16
TGCGCCAGCAGCTTTGGCCCCCCGGGGGCTAATGAAAAACTGTTTTTT
CASSFGPPGANEKLFF
>TRBJ2-1|-|-|TRBV29-1|12
TGCAGCCCCTGGGGTGGAGGTAATGAGCAGTTCTTC
CSPWGGGNEQFF